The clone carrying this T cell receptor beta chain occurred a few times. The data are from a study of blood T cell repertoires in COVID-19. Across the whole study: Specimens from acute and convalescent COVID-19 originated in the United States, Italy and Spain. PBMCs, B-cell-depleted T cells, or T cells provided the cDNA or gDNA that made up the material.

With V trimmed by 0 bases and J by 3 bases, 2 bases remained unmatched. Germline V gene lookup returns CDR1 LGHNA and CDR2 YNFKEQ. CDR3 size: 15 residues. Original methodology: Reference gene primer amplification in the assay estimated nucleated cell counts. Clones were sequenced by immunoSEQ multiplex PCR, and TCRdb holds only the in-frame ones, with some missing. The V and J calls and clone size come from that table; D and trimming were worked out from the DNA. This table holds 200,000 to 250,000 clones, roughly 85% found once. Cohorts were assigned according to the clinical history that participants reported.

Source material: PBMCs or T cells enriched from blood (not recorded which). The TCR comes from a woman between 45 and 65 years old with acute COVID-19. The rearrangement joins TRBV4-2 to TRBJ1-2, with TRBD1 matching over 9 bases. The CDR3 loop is CASSQDDRGDYGYTF. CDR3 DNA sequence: TGTGCCAGCAGCCAAGATGACAGGGGGGACTATGGCTACACCTTC.